The 9 T cell receptor beta chains below were found in one sample sequenced in a study of blood T cell repertoires in COVID-19. Assay: immunoSEQ multiplex PCR; the TCRdb copy retains only in-frame clones and omits some. The table has 150,000 to 190,000 clones, 84% seen once. Sequencing input: PBMCs or T cells enriched from blood (not recorded which). The receptors originated from a middle-aged man who had recovered from COVID-19.

The V gene is TRBV5-4, the J gene TRBJ1-2; 7 nucleotides align to TRBD1. Germline CDR1 SGHNT, CDR2 YYREEE (reference sequence). V was pared by 10 bases and J by 4 bases, with 10 bases of the junction left unmatched. This CDR3 is 13 amino acids long. In nucleotides, the CDR3 is TGTGCCGCCGGGACAGCACCAACCTATGGCTACACCTTC. Amino acid sequence: CAAGTAPTYGYTF.

This clone has a single count. The chain carries TRBV6-5 and TRBJ1-2; 10 positions match TRBD1. Germline lookup yields CDR1 MNHEY and CDR2 SVGAGI. The V gene end was trimmed by 6 bases and the J gene end by 2 bases; junction bases not matched to a gene: 3. The CDR3 has 14 amino acids. The CDR3 coding sequence is TGTGCCAGCAGGGGGGACAGGGGAAACTATGGCTACACCTTC. Its translation: CASRGDRGNYGYTF.

This chain joins TRBV5-4 and TRBJ1-3, with a weak D call TRBD1 (6 bases). This CDR3 region has 15 residues. Germline lookup yields CDR1 SGHNT and CDR2 YYREEE (reference sequence). The germline V and J ends were trimmed by 3 bases and 3 bases, with 13 bases remaining between them. This CDR3 reads CASSSGGGIGNTIYF. The CDR3, as DNA: TGTGCCAGCAGCTCTGGGGGGGGCATTGGAAACACCATATATTTT.

This rearrangement joins TRBV2 to TRBJ1-1; TRBD1 might be the D (5 bases). Looked up from germline, CDR1 is SNHLY and CDR2 is FYNNEI. With 5 bases removed from V and 1 base from J, the gap between germline ends came to 11 bases. The CDR3 has 14 amino acids. The CDR3 reads CASSTQQENTEAFF. CDR3 nucleotide sequence: TGTGCCAGCAGTACCCAACAGGAGAACACTGAAGCTTTCTTT.

This clone has a single count. This chain uses TRBV6-5 with TRBJ1-1; a possible D gene is TRBD1 (6 bases). The V gene lost 5 bases and the J gene lost 1 base, with 11 bases spanning the gap. Germline V gene lookup returns CDR1 MNHEY and CDR2 SVGAGI. The CDR3 sequence is 14 residues long. Here the CDR3 DNA reads TGTGCCAGCAGTAGGGGACACCAGAACACTGAAGCTTTCTTT. The encoded protein is CASSRGHQNTEAFF.

The genes are TRBV3-1 (or the pseudogene TRBV3-2) and TRBJ2-5; the match to TRBD2 covers 12 bases. This CDR3 comprises 18 residues. Germline CDR1 and CDR2: LGHDT and YNNKEL (reference sequence). V lost 4 bases, J lost 0 bases, and 9 bases stayed unmatched. Written as DNA, the CDR3 is TGTGCCAGCAGCCCCCGACTAGCGGGGGCCTCGTACCAAGAGACCCAGTACTTC. It translates to CASSPRLAGASYQETQYF.

V usage is TRBV5-1 and J usage is TRBJ2-1; 8 nucleotides agree with TRBD2. The V and J ends lost 4 bases and 5 bases, in that order; junction bases with no gene match: 11. The CDR3 is made up of 16 amino acids. Germline CDR1 SGHRS, CDR2 YFSETQ. CDR3 coding DNA: TGCGCCAGCAGCCCTGGTGGTAGCGGGGTGAACAATGAGCAGTTCTTC. It codes for CASSPGGSGVNNEQFF.

This rearrangement joins TRBV18 to TRBJ1-1, with TRBD1 matching 11 bases. The CDR3 runs to 15 residues. Per the germline V gene, CDR1 is KGHSH and CDR2 is LQKENI. V was clipped by 4 bases and J by 4 bases; unmatched bases: 5. The CDR3 nucleotides are TGTGCCAGCTCACGATGGACAGGGGGCGGCACTGAAGCTTTCTTT. Its translation: CASSRWTGGGTEAFF.

The chain recombines TRBV5-5 with TRBJ1-4; D gene unclear. This CDR3 is 14 amino acids long. The ends were cut back, 2 bases at V and 3 bases at J, with 8 bases in the middle. The germline V gene encodes CDR1 SGHKS and CDR2 YYEKEE (reference sequence). For the CDR3, the DNA is TGTGCCAGCAGCTTCGACTTTGCTAATGAAAAACTGTTTTTT. It codes for CASSFDFANEKLFF.